Here is one T cell receptor beta chain with its context. As yet, its antigen is unknown. This entry is derived from a study of T-cell memory formation after mild COVID-19. Study background: TCR clusters were mostly confined to one donor each. Regarding the study as a whole: Those CD4+ clones that contracted were mainly in CM and EM (CD8+ ones in EMRA). CD4/CD8 balance characterized clones contracting day 15 to 85, and CD4+ skew characterized later expanders. Several responding clones turned up in pre-infection memory, indicating that cross-reactive memory may have taken part.

TCRdb re-derived calls from the 5' RACE reads in MiXCR, one entry per CDR3 protein. This sample has about 150,000 distinct CDR3 sequences, with about 6% found just once. The CDR3 is made up of 16 amino acids. Germline trimming cut 0 bases from V and 4 bases from J; bases unmatched to any gene: 9. The TCR sequence derives from an adult woman who had mild COVID-19 (a few samples of this study predate the infection). Cell type and time point are not known. The V and J genes are TRBV12-3 or TRBV12-4 and TRBJ2-7; 7 bases agree with TRBD2. The source material was PBMCs or a T cell subset sorted from them (not recorded which). CDR3 sequence (DNA): TGTGCCAGCAGTTTAGCTAGGGGCGCGGGAGCTTACGAGCAGTACTTC. It codes for CASSLARGAGAYEQYF.